This TCR beta chain was captured in a study of T-cell memory formation after mild COVID-19. Study results and limitations: Mostly located in CM and EM were contracting CD4+ clones, with contracting CD8+ clones located in EMRA. There was no confirmation that second-wave clones peaking on day 37 were SARS-CoV-2 specific. Memory cells collected pre-infection included some clones that later responded, suggesting cross-reactive memory joined.

5'RACE primed at constant segments yielded TCR alpha and TCR beta cDNA libraries bearing sample barcodes and UMIs. TCRdb processed the 5' RACE reads anew with MiXCR; each CDR3 protein has one entry. This sample has around 65,000 distinct CDR3 sequences, with about 10% found just once. Trimming removed 1 base from V and 6 bases from J, with 9 bases in between. This CDR3 region has 13 residues. Germline CDR1 SGHRS, CDR2 YFSETQ. This clonotype was counted only a few times. Its target is not known. Sequencing was carried out using PBMCs or a T cell subset sorted from them (not recorded which). The sequence came from a man aged 18 to 30 who had mild COVID-19 (a few samples of this study predate the infection). Cell type and time point are not known. This sequence joins TRBV5-1 and TRBJ2-3; tentative D call: TRBD2 (6 bases). CDR3: CASSLTSSDTQYF. The CDR3 DNA reads TGCGCCAGCAGCTTGACTAGCTCCGATACGCAGTATTTT.